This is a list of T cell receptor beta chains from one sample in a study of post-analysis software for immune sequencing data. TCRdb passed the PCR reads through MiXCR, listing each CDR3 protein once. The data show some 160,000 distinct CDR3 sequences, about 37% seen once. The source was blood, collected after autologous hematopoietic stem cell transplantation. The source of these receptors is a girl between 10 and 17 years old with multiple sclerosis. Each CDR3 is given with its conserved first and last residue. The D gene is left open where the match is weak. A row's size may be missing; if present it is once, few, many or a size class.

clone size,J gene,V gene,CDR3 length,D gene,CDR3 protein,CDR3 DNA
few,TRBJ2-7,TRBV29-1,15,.,CSVEEAQGAPYEQYF,TGCAGCGTTGAAGAGGCCCAGGGTGCCCCGTACGAGCAGTACTTC
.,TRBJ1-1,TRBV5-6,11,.,CASSLDTEAFF,TGTGCCAGCAGCTTGGATACTGAAGCTTTCTTT
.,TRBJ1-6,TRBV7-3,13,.,CASSSQSNSPLHF,TGTGCCAGCAGCTCTCAATCGAATTCACCCCTCCACTTT
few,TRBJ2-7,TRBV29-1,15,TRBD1,CSVSDRGPNRNEQYF,TGCAGCGTTTCTGACAGGGGGCCTAATAGAAACGAGCAGTACTTC
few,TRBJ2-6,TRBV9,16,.,CASSVSLDSGANVLTF,TGTGCCAGCAGCGTAAGTCTCGATTCTGGGGCCAACGTCCTGACTTTC
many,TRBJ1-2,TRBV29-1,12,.,CSAPGPYYGYTF,TGCAGCGCCCCCGGGCCATACTATGGCTACACCTTC
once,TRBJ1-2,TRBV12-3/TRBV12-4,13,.,CASSLEVTYGHTF,TGTGCCAGCAGTTTAGAGGTTACCTATGGCCACACCTTC
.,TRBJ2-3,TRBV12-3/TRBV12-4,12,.,CASSLVQGTQYF,TGTGCCAGCAGTTTGGTTCAAGGTACGCAGTATTTT
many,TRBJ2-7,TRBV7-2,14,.,CASSLWSSSYEQYF,TGTGCCAGCAGCTTATGGTCCAGCTCCTACGAGCAGTACTTC
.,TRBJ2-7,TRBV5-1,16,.,CAGSLSPGTATYEQYF,TGCGCCGGCAGCCTATCCCCCGGGACGGCAACTTACGAGCAGTACTTC
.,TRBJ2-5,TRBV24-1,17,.,CATSDSKNGEWGETQYF,TGCGCCACCAGTGATTCGAAAAACGGGGAATGGGGAGAGACCCAGTACTTC
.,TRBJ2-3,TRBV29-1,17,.,CSVEDPAGGEGTDTQYF,TGCAGCGTTGAAGACCCCGCCGGCGGAGAGGGCACAGATACGCAGTATTTT
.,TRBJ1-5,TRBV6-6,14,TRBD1,CASAAGGSGQPQHF,TGTGCCAGCGCCGCAGGGGGCTCGGGTCAGCCCCAGCATTTT
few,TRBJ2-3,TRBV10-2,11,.,CASSETGTQYF,TGCGCCAGCAGTGAGACAGGTACGCAGTATTTT
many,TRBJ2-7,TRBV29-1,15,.,CSVAHSLGLTYEQYF,TGCAGCGTTGCCCATTCCCTAGGACTTACCTACGAGCAGTACTTC
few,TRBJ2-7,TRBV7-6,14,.,CASSSGHATYEQYF,TGTGCCAGCAGCTCGGGACACGCAACCTACGAGCAGTACTTC
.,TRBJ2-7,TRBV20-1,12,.,CSASWRGYEQYF,TGCAGTGCTAGCTGGAGGGGATACGAGCAGTACTTC
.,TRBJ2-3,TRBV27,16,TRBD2,CASSPPREGETDTQYF,TGTGCCAGCAGTCCCCCGCGGGAGGGCGAGACAGATACGCAGTATTTT
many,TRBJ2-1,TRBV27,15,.,CASSLGNLPYNEQFF,TGTGCCAGCAGTCTGGGCAATCTACCGTACAATGAGCAGTTCTTC
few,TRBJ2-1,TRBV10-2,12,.,CASSDGVGEQFF,TGCGCCAGCAGTGACGGCGTAGGTGAGCAGTTCTTC
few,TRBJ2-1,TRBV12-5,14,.,CASVGGQGYNEQFF,TGTGCTAGTGTCGGGGGGCAGGGCTACAATGAGCAGTTCTTC
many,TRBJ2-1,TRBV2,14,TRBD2,CASLGGRGYNEQFF,TGTGCCAGCCTAGGCGGGAGGGGGTACAATGAGCAGTTCTTC
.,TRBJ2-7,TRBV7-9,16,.,CASSFAAGLPNYEQYF,TGTGCCAGCAGCTTCGCCGCGGGGCTACCAAACTACGAGCAGTACTTC
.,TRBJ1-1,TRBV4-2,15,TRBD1,CASSQLEGAGTEAFF,TGTGCCAGCAGCCAATTAGAGGGGGCGGGGACTGAAGCTTTCTTT
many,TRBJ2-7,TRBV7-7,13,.,CASTRTLGDEQYF,TGTGCTAGCACACGGACACTGGGGGACGAGCAGTACTTC
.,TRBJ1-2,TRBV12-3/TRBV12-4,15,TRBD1,CASSLVGTGGDGYTF,TGTGCCAGCAGTTTAGTAGGGACAGGGGGCGATGGCTACACCTTC
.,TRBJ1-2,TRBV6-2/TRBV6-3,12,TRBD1,CASDDRVYGYTF,TGTGCCAGCGATGACAGGGTCTATGGCTACACCTTC
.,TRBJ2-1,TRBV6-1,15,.,CASSEGLLAYNEQFF,TGTGCCAGCAGTGAGGGGTTACTAGCCTACAATGAGCAGTTCTTC